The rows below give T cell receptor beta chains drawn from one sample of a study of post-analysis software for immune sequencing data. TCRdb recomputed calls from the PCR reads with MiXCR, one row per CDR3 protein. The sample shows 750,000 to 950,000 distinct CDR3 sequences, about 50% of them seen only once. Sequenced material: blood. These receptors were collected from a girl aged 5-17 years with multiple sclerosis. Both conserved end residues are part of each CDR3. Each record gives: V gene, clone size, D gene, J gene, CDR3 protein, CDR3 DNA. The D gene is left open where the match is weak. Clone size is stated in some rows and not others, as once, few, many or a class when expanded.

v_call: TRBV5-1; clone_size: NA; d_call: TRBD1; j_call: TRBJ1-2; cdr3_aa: CASRGQSFVGGYTF; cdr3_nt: TGCGCCAGCAGGGGACAGAGTTTTGTCGGTGGCTACACCTTC
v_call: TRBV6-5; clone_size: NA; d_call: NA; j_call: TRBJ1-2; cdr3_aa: CASSLTLKQWASAYTF; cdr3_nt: TGTGCCAGCAGCCTAACCCTCAAACAGTGGGCTAGTGCCTACACCTTC
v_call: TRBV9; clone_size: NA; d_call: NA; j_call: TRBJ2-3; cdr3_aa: CASSAQGVRTDTQYF; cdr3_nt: TGTGCCAGCAGCGCCCAGGGTGTTCGCACAGATACGCAGTATTTT
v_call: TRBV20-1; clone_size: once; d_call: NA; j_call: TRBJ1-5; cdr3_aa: CSARRTASNQPQHF; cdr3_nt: TGCAGTGCTAGAAGGACAGCTAGCAATCAGCCCCAGCATTTT
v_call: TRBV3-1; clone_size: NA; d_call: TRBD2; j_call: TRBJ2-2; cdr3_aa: CATKQAGVSTGELFF; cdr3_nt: TGTGCCACCAAGCAAGCGGGAGTATCCACCGGGGAGCTGTTTTTT
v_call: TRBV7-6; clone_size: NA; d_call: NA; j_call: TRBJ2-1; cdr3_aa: CASSSWARQSSSYNEQFF; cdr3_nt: TGTGCCAGCAGCTCGTGGGCCCGGCAAAGTTCCTCCTACAATGAGCAGTTCTTC
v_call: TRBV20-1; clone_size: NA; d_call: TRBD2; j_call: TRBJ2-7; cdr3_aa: CSARGGTSDYEQYF; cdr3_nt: TGCAGTGCTAGGGGGGGGACTAGCGACTACGAGCAGTACTTC
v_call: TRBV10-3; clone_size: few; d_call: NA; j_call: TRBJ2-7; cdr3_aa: CAISESRLSYEQYF; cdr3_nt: TGTGCCATCAGTGAGTCGAGACTATCATACGAGCAGTACTTC
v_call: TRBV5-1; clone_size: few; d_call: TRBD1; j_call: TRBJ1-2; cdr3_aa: CASGGQNYGYTF; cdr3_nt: TGCGCCAGCGGGGGACAGAACTATGGCTACACCTTC
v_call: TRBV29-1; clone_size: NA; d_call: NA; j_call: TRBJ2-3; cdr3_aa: CSASSLFSATQYF; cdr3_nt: TGCAGCGCCTCCTCCCTTTTTTCTGCTACGCAGTATTTT
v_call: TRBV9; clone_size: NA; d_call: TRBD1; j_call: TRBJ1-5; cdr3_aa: CASSPGDRVNQPQHF; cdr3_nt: TGTGCCAGCAGCCCGGGGGACAGGGTCAATCAGCCCCAGCATTTT
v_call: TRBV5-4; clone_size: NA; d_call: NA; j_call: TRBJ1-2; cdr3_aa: CASSLATGGYTF; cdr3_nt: TGTGCCAGCAGCTTGGCCACGGGTGGCTACACCTTC
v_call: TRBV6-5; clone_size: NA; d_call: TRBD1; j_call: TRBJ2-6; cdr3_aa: CASSYSGTGEAGGANVLTF; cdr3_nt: TGTGCCAGCAGTTACTCCGGGACAGGGGAGGCGGGAGGGGCCAACGTCCTGACTTTC
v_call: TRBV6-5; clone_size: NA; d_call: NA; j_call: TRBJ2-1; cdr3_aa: CASYVRRNEQFF; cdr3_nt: TGTGCCAGCTATGTCCGACGGAATGAGCAGTTCTTC
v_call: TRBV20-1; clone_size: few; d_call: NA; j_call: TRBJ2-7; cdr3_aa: CSARRPEGYEQYF; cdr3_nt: TGCAGTGCTAGGAGGCCGGAGGGCTACGAGCAGTACTTC
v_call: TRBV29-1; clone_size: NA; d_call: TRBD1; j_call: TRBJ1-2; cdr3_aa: CSVEDGAGGIYGYTF; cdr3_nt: TGCAGCGTTGAAGATGGGGCAGGGGGAATCTATGGCTACACCTTC
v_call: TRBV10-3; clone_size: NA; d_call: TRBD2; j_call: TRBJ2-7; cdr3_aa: CAISGGETSGTYEQYF; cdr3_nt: TGTGCCATCAGTGGGGGGGAGACTAGCGGGACCTACGAGCAGTACTTC
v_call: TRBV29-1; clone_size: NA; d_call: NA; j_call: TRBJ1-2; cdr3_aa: CSAVGNRTGYTF; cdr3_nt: TGCAGCGCGGTGGGAAACAGGACAGGCTACACCTTC
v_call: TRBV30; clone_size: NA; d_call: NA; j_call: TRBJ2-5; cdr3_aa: CAWSVPVRETQYF; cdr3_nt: TGTGCCTGGAGTGTACCCGTAAGGGAGACCCAGTACTTC
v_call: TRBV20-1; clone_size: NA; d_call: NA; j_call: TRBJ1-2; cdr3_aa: CSARDPQQGRYGYTF; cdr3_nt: TGCAGTGCTAGAGACCCCCAACAGGGCCGCTACGGCTACACCTTC
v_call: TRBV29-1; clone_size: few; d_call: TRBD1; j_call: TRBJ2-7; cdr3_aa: CSAEDRERYEQYF; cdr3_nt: TGCAGCGCGGAGGACAGGGAAAGATACGAGCAGTACTTC
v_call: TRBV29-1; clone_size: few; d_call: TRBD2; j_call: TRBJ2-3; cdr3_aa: CSVDYLAGGTDTQYF; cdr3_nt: TGCAGCGTTGATTACCTAGCGGGGGGCACAGATACGCAGTATTTT
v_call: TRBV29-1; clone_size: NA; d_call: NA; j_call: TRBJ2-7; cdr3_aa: CSAVRGASSNYEQYF; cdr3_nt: TGCAGCGCCGTGAGGGGGGCGTCGTCCAACTACGAGCAGTACTTC
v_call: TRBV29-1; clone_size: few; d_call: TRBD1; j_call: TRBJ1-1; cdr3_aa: CSVDPPWTGTNTEAFF; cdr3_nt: TGCAGCGTTGATCCCCCCTGGACAGGTACGAACACTGAAGCTTTCTTT
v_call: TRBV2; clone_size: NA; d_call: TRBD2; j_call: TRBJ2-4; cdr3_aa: CASSENSGPLAKNIQYF; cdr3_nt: TGTGCCAGCAGTGAGAATAGCGGGCCATTAGCCAAAAACATTCAGTACTTC
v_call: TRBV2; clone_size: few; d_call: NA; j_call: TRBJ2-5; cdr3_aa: CASFRGQLQETQYF; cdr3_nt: TGTGCCAGCTTTCGCGGACAGCTCCAAGAGACCCAGTACTTC
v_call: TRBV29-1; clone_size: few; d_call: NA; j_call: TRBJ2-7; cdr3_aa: CSVERGGEQYF; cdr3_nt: TGCAGCGTTGAACGGGGTGGAGAGCAGTACTTC
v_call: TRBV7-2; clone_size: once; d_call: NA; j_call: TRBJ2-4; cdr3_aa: CASSFDRVGGGAKNIQYF; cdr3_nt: TGTGCCAGTAGCTTCGACAGAGTGGGGGGTGGGGCCAAAAACATTCAGTACTTC
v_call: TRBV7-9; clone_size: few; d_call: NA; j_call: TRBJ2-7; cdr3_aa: CASRRESYEQYF; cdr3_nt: TGTGCCAGCAGAAGGGAATCCTACGAGCAGTACTTC
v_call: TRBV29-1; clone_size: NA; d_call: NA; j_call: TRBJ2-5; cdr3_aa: CSVQRRGDGTQYF; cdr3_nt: TGCAGCGTTCAGAGAAGGGGCGACGGGACCCAGTACTTC
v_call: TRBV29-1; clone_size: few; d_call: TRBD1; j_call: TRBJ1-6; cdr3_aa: CSVGDRTQGALHF; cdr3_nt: TGCAGCGTCGGGGACAGGACGCAGGGGGCCCTCCACTTT
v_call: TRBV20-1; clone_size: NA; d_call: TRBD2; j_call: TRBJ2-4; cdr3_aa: CSAEASGLAGLHGNIQYF; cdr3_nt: TGCAGTGCCGAGGCGTCGGGACTAGCGGGTCTACATGGAAACATTCAGTACTTC
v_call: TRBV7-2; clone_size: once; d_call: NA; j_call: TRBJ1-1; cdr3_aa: CASSFRSEAFF; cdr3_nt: TGTGCCAGCAGCTTTCGAAGTGAAGCTTTCTTT
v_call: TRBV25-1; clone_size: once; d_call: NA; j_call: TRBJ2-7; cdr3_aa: CASKYRESYEQYF; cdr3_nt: TGTGCCAGCAAGTACAGGGAATCCTACGAGCAGTACTTC
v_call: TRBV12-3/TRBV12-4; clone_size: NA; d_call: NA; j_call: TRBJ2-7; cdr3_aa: CASSQRTATYEQYF; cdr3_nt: TGTGCCAGCAGTCAAAGGACGGCTACCTACGAGCAGTACTTC
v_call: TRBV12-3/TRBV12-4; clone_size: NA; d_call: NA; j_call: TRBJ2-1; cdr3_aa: CASRPRGTYNEQFF; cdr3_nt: TGTGCCAGCAGACCTCGAGGGACTTACAATGAGCAGTTCTTC
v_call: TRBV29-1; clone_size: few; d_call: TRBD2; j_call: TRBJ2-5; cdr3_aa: CSVRRLAVQETQYF; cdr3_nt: TGCAGCGTTCGCCGACTAGCGGTGCAAGAGACCCAGTACTTC
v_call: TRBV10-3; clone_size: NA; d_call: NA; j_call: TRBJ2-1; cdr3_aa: CAISALDSRDEQFF; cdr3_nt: TGTGCCATCAGTGCCCTGGACAGTCGGGATGAGCAGTTCTTC
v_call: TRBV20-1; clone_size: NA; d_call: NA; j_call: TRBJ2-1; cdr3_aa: CSARGLSQQFF; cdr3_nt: TGCAGTGCCCGAGGACTAAGTCAGCAGTTCTTC
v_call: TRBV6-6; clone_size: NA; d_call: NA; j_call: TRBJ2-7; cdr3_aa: CASSANSGVSSYEQYF; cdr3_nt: TGTGCCAGCAGTGCGAATAGCGGAGTAAGCTCCTACGAGCAGTACTTC
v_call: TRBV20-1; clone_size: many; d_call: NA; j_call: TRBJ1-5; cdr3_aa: CSARDGEGSQPQHF; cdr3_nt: TGCAGTGCTAGAGATGGGGAGGGAAGTCAGCCCCAGCATTTT
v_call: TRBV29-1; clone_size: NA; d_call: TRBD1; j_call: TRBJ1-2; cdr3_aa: CSVPYRGHAYGYTF; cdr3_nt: TGCAGCGTGCCATACAGGGGGCATGCCTATGGCTACACCTTC
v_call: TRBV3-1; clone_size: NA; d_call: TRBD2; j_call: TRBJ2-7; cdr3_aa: CASKPGGAVYEQYF; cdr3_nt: TGTGCCAGCAAACCCGGGGGGGCCGTCTACGAGCAGTACTTC
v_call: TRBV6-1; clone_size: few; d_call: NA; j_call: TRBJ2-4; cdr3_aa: CASIPDLAKNIQYF; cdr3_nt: TGTGCCAGCATTCCCGACCTAGCCAAAAACATTCAGTACTTC
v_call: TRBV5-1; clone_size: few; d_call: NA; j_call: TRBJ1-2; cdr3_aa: CASSPEGGYGYTF; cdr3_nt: TGCGCCAGCAGCCCGGAAGGAGGCTATGGCTACACCTTC
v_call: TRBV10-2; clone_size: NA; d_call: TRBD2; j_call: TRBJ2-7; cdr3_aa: CASNPGASGIYEQYF; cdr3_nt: TGCGCCAGCAACCCCGGTGCTAGCGGGATCTACGAGCAGTACTTC
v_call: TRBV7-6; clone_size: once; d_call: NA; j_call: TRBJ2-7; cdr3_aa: CASSFHANYEQYF; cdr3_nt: TGTGCCAGCAGCTTTCACGCTAACTACGAGCAGTACTTC
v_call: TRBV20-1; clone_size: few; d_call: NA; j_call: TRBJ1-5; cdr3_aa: CSASDLTGSQPQHF; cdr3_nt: TGCAGTGCTAGCGACCTTACAGGGTCTCAGCCCCAGCATTTT
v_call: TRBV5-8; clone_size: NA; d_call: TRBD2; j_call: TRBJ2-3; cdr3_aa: CASSLAGTSVADTQYF; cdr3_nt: TGTGCCAGCAGCTTGGCAGGGACTAGCGTGGCAGATACGCAGTATTTT
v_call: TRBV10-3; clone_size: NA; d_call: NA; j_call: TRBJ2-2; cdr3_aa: CAISERGTNTGELFF; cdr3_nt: TGTGCCATCAGTGAGCGCGGGACAAACACCGGGGAGCTGTTTTTT
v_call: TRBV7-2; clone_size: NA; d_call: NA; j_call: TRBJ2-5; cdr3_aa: CASSSDQRHSQYF; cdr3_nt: TGTGCCAGCAGCTCCGACCAGCGACATTCCCAGTACTTC
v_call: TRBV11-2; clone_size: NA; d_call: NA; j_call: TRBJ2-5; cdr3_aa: CASSPWVPAGPYF; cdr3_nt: TGTGCCAGCAGCCCCTGGGTCCCGGCAGGGCCGTACTTC
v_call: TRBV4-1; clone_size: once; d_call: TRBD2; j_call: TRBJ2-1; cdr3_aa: CASSRIAGSYNEQFF; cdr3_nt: TGCGCCAGCAGCCGTATAGCGGGCTCCTACAATGAGCAGTTCTTC
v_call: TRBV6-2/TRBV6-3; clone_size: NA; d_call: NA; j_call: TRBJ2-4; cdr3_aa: CASSREEGAENIQYF; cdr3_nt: TGTGCCAGCAGCAGAGAGGAAGGGGCTGAAAACATTCAGTACTTC